The following is a TCR beta chain sequence with its context. V was pared by 3 bases and J by 4 bases, with 11 bases of the junction left unmatched. CDR3 length: 16 residues. Germline loops: CDR1 MGHRA, CDR2 YSYEKL. This sample is drawn from a study of T cell responses to AZD1222 COVID-19 vaccine. The wider study: It was second doses at about 4 or about 12 weeks that were pooled.

Assay used: immunoSEQ multiplex PCR; TCRdb lists only in-frame clones, some missing. The sample lists fewer than 200,000 clones, 88% seen once, with approximately 0.5% in the top ten. The source is an adult in good health. The specimen comprised peripheral blood, sampled on day 0 of AZD1222 vaccination. The V and J genes are TRBV4-1 and TRBJ2-7, with 8 nucleotides matching TRBD1. The CDR3 DNA reads as TGCGCCAGCAGCCACTATCCGGGGCAGGGGGCGTACGAGCAGTACTTC. Encoded protein: CASSHYPGQGAYEQYF.